This T cell receptor beta chain was identified during a study of shared clonotypes between healthy human individuals. About the research overall: Three plates were used per donor for CD4 naive, three for CD4 memory, two for CD8 naive and one for CD8 memory.

Researchers partitioned CD4+ cells into CD45RA+ naive and CD45RA-negative memory subsets. This clone came up once. The CDR3 totals 22 residues. Germline CDR1 reads MGHRA; CDR2 reads YSYEKL. The ends were cut back, 0 bases at V and 0 bases at J, with 27 bases in the middle. Generated by immunoSEQ multiplex PCR, the TCRdb table keeps only in-frame clones and is missing some. The sample lists around 2.3 million clones; 90% to 97% were seen once. The chain employs TRBV4-1 and TRBJ1-3; D perhaps matches TRBD1 (6 bases). The source material was naive CD4+ T cells sorted from blood. Subset noted: CD45RA+ positively selected. This clonotype was obtained from a man younger than 35 in good health. This CDR3 is CASSQDRHTGATLLFSGNTIYF. In DNA, the CDR3 is TGCGCCAGCAGCCAAGATCGACACACGGGGGCCACACTTCTATTCTCTGGAAACACCATATATTTT.